Following are 28 T cell receptor beta chains from one sample sequenced in a study of identical twins. TCRdb called the 5' RACE reads again in MiXCR, with one record for every CDR3 protein. This sample has around 650,000 distinct CDR3 sequences; 7.1% occur once, and the top ten carry roughly 1.6%. The data also belong to a second study, concerning yellow fever vaccine responses in identical twins.

Source material: PBMCs. The receptors come from a young woman in good health.

This clonotype was found a few times. The chain combines TRBV7-8 with TRBJ2-3; no firm D call. Deletions cut 4 bases from V and 0 bases from J, with 14 bases between. The CDR3 spans 16 residues. Looked up from germline, CDR1 is SGHVS and CDR2 is FQNEAQ. CDR3 DNA: TGTGCCAGCAGCTCCCCTCGTGTTCTTAGCACAGATACGCAGTATTTT. Translating gives CASSSPRVLSTDTQYF.

This clonotype was detected ten times or more. J is TRBJ2-5 and V is TRBV6-1, with a weak D call TRBD2 (5 bases). This CDR3 is 14 amino acids long. The germline gives CDR1 MNHNS, CDR2 SASEGT. V gave up 9 bases and J gave up 5 bases, with 19 bases separating them. CDR3 loop: CASKRRIGWETQYF. As DNA, the CDR3 is TGTGCCAGTAAGAGGAGGATAGGGTGGGAGACCCAGTACTTC.

V usage is TRBV20-1 and J usage is TRBJ2-3, with 8 bases identical to TRBD2. CDR1 and CDR2 from the germline V gene are DFQATT and SNEGSKA (reference sequence). The CDR3 loop spans 13 amino acids. V trimming: 3 bases; J trimming: 4 bases; junction bases outside the gene matches: 3. CDR3 residues: CSASGGGADTQYF. CDR3 DNA: TGCAGTGCTAGCGGGGGGGGTGCAGATACGCAGTATTTT.

V and J are TRBV3-1 and TRBJ2-7; TRBD1 might be the D (6 bases). The CDR3 runs 15 residues. Per the germline V gene, CDR1 is LGHDT and CDR2 is YNNKEL (reference sequence). The ends were cut back, 7 bases at V and 3 bases at J, with 19 bases in the middle. The chain's CDR3 is CASTLGGQGNYEQYF. In nucleotides, the CDR3 is TGTGCCAGCACCCTTGGGGGTCAGGGGAACTACGAGCAGTACTTC.

This clonotype turned up a few times. CDR3 sequence (DNA): TGTGCCACCAGCAGAGATTTGACTCGGAGCTCCTACGAGCAGTACTTC. Protein: CATSRDLTRSSYEQYF. This chain links TRBV15 with TRBJ2-7; D is unresolved. This CDR3 region has 16 residues. CDR1 is LNHNV and CDR2 is YYDKDF in the germline V gene (reference sequence). V was cut by 0 bases and J by 0 bases, with 12 bases left in between.

This clonotype was observed a few times. The V and J genes are TRBV11-2 and TRBJ2-5; D is uncertain. The CDR3 runs to 17 residues. V was pared by 0 bases and J by 4 bases, with 18 bases between. Per the germline V gene, CDR1 is SGHAT and CDR2 is FQNNGV. The chain's CDR3 is CASSLDRREGWRETQYF. CDR3 nucleotides: TGTGCCAGCAGCTTAGATCGTAGGGAAGGTTGGCGAGAGACCCAGTACTTC.

This clonotype came up many times. V gene TRBV28 combines with J gene TRBJ2-1; D ambiguous. The CDR3 is 14 amino acids. The germline V gene encodes CDR1 MDHEN and CDR2 SYDVKM. Trimming took off 2 bases at V and 4 bases at J, with 9 bases between the two ends. The chain's CDR3 is CASSLGPIYNEQFF. DNA of the CDR3: TGTGCCAGCAGTTTAGGTCCCATATACAATGAGCAGTTCTTC.

This clonotype was picked up a small number of times. The V and J genes are TRBV28 and TRBJ2-7, with D possibly being TRBD2 (5 bases). CDR3 length: 14 residues. Germline V lookup: CDR1 MDHEN, CDR2 SYDVKM. Trimming took 8 bases from V and 2 from J, leaving 16 bases between them. The CDR3 sequence: CASRRIPGAYEQYF. The CDR3 bases are TGTGCCAGCCGGCGCATCCCCGGGGCCTACGAGCAGTACTTC. Looking up the rest from reference TRBV28 and TRBJ2-7 gives the full variable domain: DVKVTQSSRYLVKRTGEKVFLECVQDMDHENMFWYRQDPGLGLRLIYFSYDVKMKEKGDIPEGYSVSREKKERFSLILESASTNQTSMYLCASRRIPGAYEQYFGPGTRLTVT.

This clonotype was recorded a few times. This chain uses TRBV20-1 with TRBJ2-5, with TRBD1 matching 8 bases. The germline V gene encodes CDR1 DFQATT and CDR2 SNEGSKA (reference sequence). The CDR3 has 14 residues. The V segment lost 2 bases and the J segment 4 bases; nucleotides outside the gene matches: 6. The CDR3 loop is CSARSDRARETQYF. As DNA, the CDR3 is TGCAGTGCTAGATCGGACAGGGCCCGAGAGACCCAGTACTTC.

The chain combines TRBV5-1 with TRBJ2-5; 9 nucleotides align to TRBD2. V lost 0 bases and J lost 2; bases outside the gene matches: 2. Per the germline V gene, CDR1 is SGHRS and CDR2 is YFSETQ. The CDR3 runs 15 residues. The CDR3 loop reads CASSLEGLAQETQYF. The CDR3, as DNA: TGCGCCAGCAGCTTGGAGGGACTAGCTCAAGAGACCCAGTACTTC.

This clonotype showed up many times. V and J are TRBV5-1 and TRBJ2-3; 9 bases align to TRBD2. The CDR3 spans 15 residues. V gave up 2 bases and J gave up 4 bases; unmatched junction bases: 5. Germline CDR1 is SGHRS and CDR2 is YFSETQ. The CDR3 loop is CASSFSGSGADTQYF. CDR3 sequence (DNA): TGCGCCAGCAGCTTTAGCGGGAGTGGAGCAGATACGCAGTATTTT.

The chain couples TRBV5-1 to TRBJ2-1; D gene uncertain. Per the germline V gene, CDR1 is SGHRS and CDR2 is YFSETQ. Trimming stripped 4 bases from V and 4 bases from J, with 6 bases between. This CDR3 is 12 amino acids long. CDR3 amino acids: CASSRKYNEQFF. The CDR3 nucleotides are TGCGCCAGCAGCAGAAAGTACAATGAGCAGTTCTTC. The full variable domain, its missing parts supplied by reference TRBV5-1 and TRBJ2-1, is KAGVTQTPRYLIKTRGQQVTLSCSPISGHRSVSWYQQTPGQGLQFLFEYFSETQRNKGNFPGRFSGRQFSNSRSEMNVSTLELGDSALYLCASSRKYNEQFFGPGTRLTVL.

The rearrangement joins TRBV6-5 to TRBJ2-1; 9 bases match TRBD2. CDR1 MNHEY and CDR2 SVGAGI come from the germline V gene. The CDR3 length is 16 residues. After removal of 3 bases from V and 7 bases from J, the junction contained 10 bases not matched to a gene. CDR3 residues: CASSYLIGGGANEQFF. The CDR3 DNA reads TGTGCCAGCAGTTATCTCATCGGCGGGGGGGCGAATGAGCAGTTCTTC.

In this sample, this clonotype turned up many times. The CDR3 nucleotides read TGCGCCAGCAGTCCTGGACTAGCGGGGGGGAAGACCCGCACAGATACGCAGTATTTT. Translating gives CASSPGLAGGKTRTDTQYF. The chain has TRBV5-1 and TRBJ2-3; 15 nucleotides agree with TRBD2. CDR1 and CDR2 from the germline V gene are SGHRS and YFSETQ. V was pared by 5 bases and J by 1 base, with 11 bases of the junction left unmatched. The CDR3 extends over 19 amino acids.

This clonotype has at least ten counts. V usage is TRBV15 and J usage is TRBJ2-1; 10 nucleotides agree with TRBD2. With 1 base clipped from V and 0 bases from J, the junction kept 3 bases outside the gene matches. CDR3 length equals 17 residues. CDR1 LNHNV and CDR2 YYDKDF come from the germline V gene (reference sequence). The CDR3 DNA sequence: TGTGCCACCAGCAGAGTAGGACTAGCGGACTCCTACAATGAGCAGTTCTTC. Its protein product is CATSRVGLADSYNEQFF.

In its sample, this clonotype was seen many times. The V call is TRBV7-8, the J call TRBJ2-5; tentative D call: TRBD1 (5 bases). The CDR3 loop spans 17 amino acids. V lost 1 base to trimming and J lost 5 bases, with 20 bases between them. Germline CDR1 reads SGHVS; CDR2 reads FQNEAQ. The CDR3 nucleotides read TGTGCCAGCAGCTTAGGGAGAGGTACAGGCGCCGGGGAGACCCAGTACTTC. This encodes CASSLGRGTGAGETQYF.

This clonotype was found a few times. The rearrangement joins TRBV7-6 to TRBJ2-3; D might be TRBD2 (5 bases). CDR3 length: 16 amino acids. Trimming took 1 base from V and 10 from J, leaving 21 bases between them. CDR1 SGHVS and CDR2 FNYEAQ come from the germline V gene. CDR3 coding DNA: TGTGCCAGCAGCTTAGACGCCTATGGAGAGGGATATTCGCAGTATTTT. Translated: CASSLDAYGEGYSQYF.

This clonotype was detected only a few times. V is TRBV6-5 and J is TRBJ1-2; 9 bases align to TRBD1. J lost 8 bases, V lost 1 base, and 8 bases had no gene match. CDR3 length equals 15 residues. From germline, CDR1 is MNHEY and CDR2 SVGAGI. CDR3 nucleotide sequence: TGTGCCAGCAGTTACTTGGGGACAGGGCCATGGGGCTACACCTTC. It codes for CASSYLGTGPWGYTF.

The chain employs TRBV7-2 and TRBJ2-1; D may be TRBD2 (6 bases). The length of the CDR3 is 14 residues. The germline gives CDR1 SGHTA, CDR2 FQGNSA. V gave up 6 bases and J gave up 5 bases, with 14 bases separating them. DNA for the CDR3: TGTGCCAGCAGACATCCCGGGAGAGACAATGAGCAGTTCTTC. This encodes CASRHPGRDNEQFF.

There are many counts of this clonotype. The chain has TRBV5-1 and TRBJ2-7; D gene uncertain. V gave up 4 bases and J gave up 2 bases, with 13 bases separating them. CDR3 length: 14 residues. CDR1 is SGHRS, CDR2 YFSETQ, per germline. DNA of the CDR3: TGCGCCAGCAGCGGCCGAGGAACCACCTACGAGCAGTACTTC. It specifies CASSGRGTTYEQYF.

V is TRBV5-6 and J is TRBJ2-3; 9 bases match TRBD1. V lost 0 bases to trimming and J lost 3 bases; unmatched junction nucleotides: 5. Per the germline V gene, CDR1 is SGHDT and CDR2 is YYEEEE. The CDR3 is 16 amino acids. CDR3 in amino acids: CASSLGQGVRTDTQYF. In DNA, the CDR3 is TGTGCCAGCAGCTTGGGACAGGGGGTAAGAACAGATACGCAGTATTTT.

This clonotype was found many times. This chain connects TRBV24-1 to TRBJ2-1; possibly TRBD1 for D (6 bases). The CDR3 spans 14 residues. CDR1 and CDR2 from the germline V gene are KGHDR and SFDVKD. V shed 8 bases and J shed 2 bases, with 12 bases lying between them. Here the CDR3 reads CATKGELPYNEQFF. DNA of the CDR3: TGTGCCACCAAGGGGGAGTTACCCTACAATGAGCAGTTCTTC.

The chain carries TRBV29-1 and TRBJ2-1; 8 bases map to TRBD2. There are 15 residues in the CDR3. V lost 6 bases to trimming and J lost 4 bases; unmatched junction nucleotides: 11. Germline V gene lookup returns CDR1 SQVTM and CDR2 ANQGSEA. In DNA, the CDR3 is TGCAGCGTCCCGATTGCGGAGCGGGAGTACAATGAGCAGTTCTTC. It encodes CSVPIAEREYNEQFF.

This clonotype was detected many times. The V and J genes are TRBV4-2 and TRBJ1-1; D not certain. The CDR3 totals 16 residues. Germline CDR1 and CDR2: LGHNA and YNFKEQ. Deletions cut 1 base from V and 1 base from J, with 13 bases between. The CDR3 region has the DNA TGTGCCAGCAGCCAAGGGGCGGACCTTGAGAACACTGAAGCTTTCTTT. Translating gives CASSQGADLENTEAFF.

The chain links TRBV19 to TRBJ2-6, with D uncertain. The V gene's germline CDR1 is LNHDA and CDR2 SQIVND (reference sequence). This CDR3 has 17 residues. The V and J ends lost 7 bases and 3 bases respectively, with 19 bases between them. DNA for the CDR3: TGTGCCAGTAAAGGGTCGCAGGCCGTCCGTGGGGCCAACGTCCTGACTTTC. Its translation: CASKGSQAVRGANVLTF.

The chain has TRBV12-3 or TRBV12-4 and TRBJ2-4, with a tentative D call TRBD1 (6 bases). This CDR3 spans 15 amino acids. The V end was cut by 3 bases, the J end by 8 bases, with 17 bases between. This CDR3 is CASSFARDIFDIQYF. DNA of the CDR3: TGTGCCAGCAGTTTTGCCCGGGACATATTTGACATTCAGTACTTC.

This clonotype was seen a handful of times. The CDR3 spells CASSPEGTGSQPQHF. DNA of the CDR3: TGCGCCAGCAGCCCCGAGGGGACAGGGAGTCAGCCCCAGCATTTT. V is TRBV5-1 and J is TRBJ1-5; 9 bases map to TRBD1. Trimming removed 4 bases from V and 6 bases from J; junction bases left unmatched: 8. The CDR3 runs to 15 residues. Germline V CDR1 and CDR2: SGHRS, YFSETQ.

In its sample, this clonotype was seen many times. The chain links TRBV5-1 to TRBJ2-1; 7 bases align to TRBD2. The length of the CDR3 is 17 residues. Germline lookup yields CDR1 SGHRS and CDR2 YFSETQ. V shed 0 bases, J shed 3 bases, and the junction held 9 bases outside the gene matches. CDR3 loop: CASSLVIAGSYYNEQFF. For the CDR3, the DNA is TGCGCCAGCAGCTTGGTGATAGCGGGCAGCTACTACAATGAGCAGTTCTTC.